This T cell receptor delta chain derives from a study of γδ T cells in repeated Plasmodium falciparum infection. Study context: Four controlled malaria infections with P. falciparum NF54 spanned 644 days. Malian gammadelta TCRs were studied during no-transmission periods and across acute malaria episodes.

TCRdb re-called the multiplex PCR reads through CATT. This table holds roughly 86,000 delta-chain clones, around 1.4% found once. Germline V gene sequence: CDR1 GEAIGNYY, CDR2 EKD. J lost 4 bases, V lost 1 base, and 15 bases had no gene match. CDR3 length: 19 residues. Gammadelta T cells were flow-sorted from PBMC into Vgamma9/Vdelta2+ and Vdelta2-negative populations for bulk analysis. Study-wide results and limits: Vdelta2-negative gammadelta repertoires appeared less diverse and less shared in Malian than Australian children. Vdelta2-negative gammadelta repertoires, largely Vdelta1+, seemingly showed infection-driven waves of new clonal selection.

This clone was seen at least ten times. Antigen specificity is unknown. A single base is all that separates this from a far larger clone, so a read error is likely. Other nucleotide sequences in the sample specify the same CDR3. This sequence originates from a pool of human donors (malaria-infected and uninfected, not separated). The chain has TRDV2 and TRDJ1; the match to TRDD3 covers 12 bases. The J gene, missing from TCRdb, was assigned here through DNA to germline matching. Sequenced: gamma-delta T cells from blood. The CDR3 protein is CACDTLRVLGDTSGDKLIF. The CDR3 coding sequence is TGTGCCTGTGACACACTCCGAGTACTGGGGGATACCTCTGGCGATAAACTCATCTTT.